The T cell receptor (beta chain) described here comes from a study of cytomegalovirus exposure and HLA in healthy donors. The CDR3 runs to 15 residues. J lost 1 base, V lost 3 bases, and 3 bases had no gene match. Germline-derived CDR1 and CDR2 are LNHNV and YYDKDF (reference sequence). A few counts support this clone. Though probably carrying unrecorded immune exposures, donors were nominally healthy at sampling. Primers for the PCR totalled 60 Vbeta and 13 Jbeta. Assay used: immunoSEQ multiplex PCR; TCRdb lists only in-frame clones, some missing. The repertoire holds around 88,000 clones, with about four fifths as singletons.

Sequenced material: PBMCs. The rearrangement links TRBV15 to TRBJ2-7, with 10 bases that match TRBD1. This sequence was found in a woman aged 40 to 50 in good health and CMV-seropositive. This CDR3 is CATSSRTGGSYEQYF. The CDR3 DNA is TGTGCCACCAGCAGCCGGACAGGGGGGTCCTACGAGCAGTACTTC.